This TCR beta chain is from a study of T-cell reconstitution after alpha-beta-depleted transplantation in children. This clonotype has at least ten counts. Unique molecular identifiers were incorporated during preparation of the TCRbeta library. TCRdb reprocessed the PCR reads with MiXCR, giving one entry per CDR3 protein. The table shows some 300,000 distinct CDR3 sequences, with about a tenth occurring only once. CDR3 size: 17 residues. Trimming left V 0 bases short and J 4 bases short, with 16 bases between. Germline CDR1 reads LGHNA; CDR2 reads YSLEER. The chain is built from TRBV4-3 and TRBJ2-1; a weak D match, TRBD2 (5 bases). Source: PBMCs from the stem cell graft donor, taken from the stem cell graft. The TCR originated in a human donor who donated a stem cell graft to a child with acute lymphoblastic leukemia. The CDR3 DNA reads TGCGCCAGCAGCCAAGATGCCTTGGCGGGTTTGTACAATGAGCAGTTCTTC. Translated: CASSQDALAGLYNEQFF.